The 5 T cell receptor beta chains below were found in one sample sequenced in a study of blood T cells in healthy people across ages. Using a J-beta primer mix together with a sample-barcoded 5' primer, a second PCR was run for roughly 7 to 12 cycles. TCRdb itself ran the 5' RACE reads through MiXCR, one entry per CDR3 protein. The top ten clones hold approximately 3.7% of a sample with about 620,000 distinct CDR3 sequences, about 21% of them seen once. The material sequenced was blood. The receptors here all came from a man aged 70 or older in good health.

In this sample, this clonotype turned up a few times. This chain joins TRBV14 and TRBJ2-7, with D hard to call. The germline V and J ends were trimmed by 4 bases and 4 bases, with 11 bases remaining between them. This CDR3 spans 13 amino acids. Germline V CDR1 and CDR2: SGHDN, FVKESK. The CDR3 region has the DNA TGTGCCAGCAGCCCGCTAGGACGTTACGAGCAGTACTTC. Translation gives CASSPLGRYEQYF.

This clonotype was seen more than once but under ten times. The V and J genes are TRBV5-1 and TRBJ2-3, with 13 bases fitting TRBD2. The V gene end was trimmed by 2 bases and the J gene end by 4 bases; junction bases not matched to a gene: 19. Germline V gene sequence: CDR1 SGHRS, CDR2 YFSETQ. The CDR3 runs to 21 residues. This CDR3 is CASSFRSPGLAGLGQPDTQYF. DNA for the CDR3: TGCGCCAGCAGCTTCAGGTCACCGGGACTAGCGGGATTGGGTCAGCCAGATACGCAGTATTTT.

This clonotype was picked up a small number of times. The chain has TRBV6-2 or TRBV6-3 and TRBJ1-2; possibly TRBD1 for D (6 bases). There are 13 residues in the CDR3. Trimming left V 0 bases short and J 12 bases short, with 14 bases between. Germline V gives CDR1 MNHEY, CDR2 SVGEGT. CDR3 sequence: CASSYSSPGVDTF. Here the CDR3 DNA reads TGTGCCAGCAGTTACTCGAGTCCAGGGGTGGACACCTTC.

This chain links TRBV5-1 with TRBJ1-1; TRBD1 matches at 9 bases. V trimming: 0 bases; J trimming: 4 bases; junction bases outside the gene matches: 10. This CDR3 region has 17 residues. Germline lookup yields CDR1 SGHRS and CDR2 YFSETQ. CDR3 nucleotide sequence: TGCGCCAGCAGCTTGGGGGACAGGGTGGGGGTCAGCACTGAAGCTTTCTTT. Its translation: CASSLGDRVGVSTEAFF. Supplemented by reference TRBV5-1 and TRBJ1-1, the full variable domain reads KAGVTQTPRYLIKTRGQQVTLSCSPISGHRSVSWYQQTPGQGLQFLFEYFSETQRNKGNFPGRFSGRQFSNSRSEMNVSTLELGDSALYLCASSLGDRVGVSTEAFFGQGTRLTVV.

To note about this clonotype: Possible read error: a much larger clone is one base away. The gene calls are TRBV7-9 and TRBJ2-5; 9 bases are a match to TRBD1. This CDR3 region has 15 residues. The V gene's germline CDR1 is SEHNR and CDR2 FQNEAQ (reference sequence). In DNA, the CDR3 is TGTGCCAGCAGCGTAGCACAGGGGGCGCGAGAGACCCAGTACTTC. Translation gives CASSVAQGARETQYF.